This T cell receptor beta chain was identified in a study of T cell responses to AZD1222 COVID-19 vaccine. In the study overall: Researchers grouped second doses given at about 4 or about 12 weeks into one pool.

Study-wide results and limits: Elevations in Spike-specific TCR breadth and depth followed administration of two AZD1222 doses. In all cases, repertoires were sampled only after the peak T cell response.

The assay was immunoSEQ multiplex PCR, and TCRdb's table has in-frame clones only and misses some. The sample has 150,000 to 160,000 clones, around 90% seen once. Germline values: CDR1 LNHDA, CDR2 SQIVND (reference sequence). The junction had 3 bases not matched to a gene; V was cut back by 0 bases and J by 8 bases. The CDR3 length is 13 residues. Turning to this clone: Its antigen is undetermined.

The sequencing used peripheral blood, collected on day 0 of AZD1222 vaccination. This TCR derives from an adult in good health. This chain connects TRBV19 to TRBJ1-2; 7 bases line up with TRBD1. As DNA, the CDR3 is TGTGCCAGTAGTATAGATCGAGGGGGCGGCTACACCTTC. It specifies CASSIDRGGGYTF. Supplemented by reference TRBV19 and TRBJ1-2, the full variable domain reads DGGITQSPKYLFRKEGQNVTLSCEQNLNHDAMYWYRQDPGQGLRLIYYSQIVNDFQKGDIAEGYSVSREKKESFPLTVTSAQKNPTAFYLCASSIDRGGGYTFGSGTRLTVV.